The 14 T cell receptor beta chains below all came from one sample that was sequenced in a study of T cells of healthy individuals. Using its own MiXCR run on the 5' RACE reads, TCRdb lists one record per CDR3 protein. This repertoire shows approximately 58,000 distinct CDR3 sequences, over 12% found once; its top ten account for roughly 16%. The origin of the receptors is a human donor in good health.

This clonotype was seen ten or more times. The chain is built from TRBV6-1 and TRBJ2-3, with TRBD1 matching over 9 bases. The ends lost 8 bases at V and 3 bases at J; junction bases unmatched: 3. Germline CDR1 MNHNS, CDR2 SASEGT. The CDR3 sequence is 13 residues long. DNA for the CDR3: TGTGCCAGCGGACAGGGGAAAACAGATACGCAGTATTTT. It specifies CASGQGKTDTQYF.

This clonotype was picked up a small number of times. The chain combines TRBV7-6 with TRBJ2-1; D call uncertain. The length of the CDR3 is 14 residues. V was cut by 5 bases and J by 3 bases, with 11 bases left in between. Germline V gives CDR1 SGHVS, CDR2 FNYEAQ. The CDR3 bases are TGTGCCAGCAGCGGGGTCGGGCTCTACAATGAGCAGTTCTTC. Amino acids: CASSGVGLYNEQFF.

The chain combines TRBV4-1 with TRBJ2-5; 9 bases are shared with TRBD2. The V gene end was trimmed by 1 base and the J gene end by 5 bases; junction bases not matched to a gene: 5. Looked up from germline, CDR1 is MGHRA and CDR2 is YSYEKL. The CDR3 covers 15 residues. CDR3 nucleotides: TGCGCCAGCAGCCAAGTAACAAGCGGGGGGGAGACCCAGTACTTC. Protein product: CASSQVTSGGETQYF.

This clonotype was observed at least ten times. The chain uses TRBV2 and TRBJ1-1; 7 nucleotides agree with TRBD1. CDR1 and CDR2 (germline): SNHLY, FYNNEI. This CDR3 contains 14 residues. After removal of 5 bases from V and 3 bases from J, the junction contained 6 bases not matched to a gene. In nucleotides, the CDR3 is TGTGCCAGCAGTTTACAGGGGAGGTACACTGAAGCTTTCTTT. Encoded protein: CASSLQGRYTEAFF.

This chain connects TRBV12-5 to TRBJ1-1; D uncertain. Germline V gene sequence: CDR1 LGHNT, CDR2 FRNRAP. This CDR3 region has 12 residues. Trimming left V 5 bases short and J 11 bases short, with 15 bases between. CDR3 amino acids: CASGPSWDGAFF. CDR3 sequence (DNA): TGTGCTAGTGGTCCGTCGTGGGATGGGGCTTTCTTT.

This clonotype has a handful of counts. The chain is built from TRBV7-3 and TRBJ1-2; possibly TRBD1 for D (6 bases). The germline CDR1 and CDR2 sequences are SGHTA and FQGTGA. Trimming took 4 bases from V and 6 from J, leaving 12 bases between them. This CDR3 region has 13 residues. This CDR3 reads CASSSAQGHGYTF. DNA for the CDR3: TGTGCCAGCAGCTCAGCACAGGGACATGGCTACACCTTC. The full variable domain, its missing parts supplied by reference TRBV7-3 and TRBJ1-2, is GAGVSQTPSNKVTEKGKYVELRCDPISGHTALYWYRQSLGQGPEFLIYFQGTGAADDSGLPNDRFFAVRPEGSVSTLKIQRTERGDSAVYLCASSSAQGHGYTFGSGTRLTVV.

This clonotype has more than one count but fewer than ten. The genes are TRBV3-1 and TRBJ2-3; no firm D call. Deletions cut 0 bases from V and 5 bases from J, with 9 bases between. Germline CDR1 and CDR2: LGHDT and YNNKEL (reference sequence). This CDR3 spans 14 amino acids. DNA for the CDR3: TGTGCCAGCAGCCAAGACCCAGGCCTAGATACGCAGTATTTT. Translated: CASSQDPGLDTQYF.

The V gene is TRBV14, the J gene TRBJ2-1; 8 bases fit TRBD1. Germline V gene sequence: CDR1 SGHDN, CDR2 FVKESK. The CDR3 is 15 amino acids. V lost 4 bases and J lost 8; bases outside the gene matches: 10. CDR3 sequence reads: CASSPYRTGMDEQFF. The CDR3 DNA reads TGTGCCAGCAGCCCATATCGGACAGGGATGGATGAGCAGTTCTTC.

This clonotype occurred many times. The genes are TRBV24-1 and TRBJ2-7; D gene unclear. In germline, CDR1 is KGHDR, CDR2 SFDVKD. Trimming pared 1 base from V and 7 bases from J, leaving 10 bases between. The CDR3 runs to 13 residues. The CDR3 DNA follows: TGTGCCACCAGTGATTTCGCAGGAGTGGAGCAGTACTTC. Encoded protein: CATSDFAGVEQYF.

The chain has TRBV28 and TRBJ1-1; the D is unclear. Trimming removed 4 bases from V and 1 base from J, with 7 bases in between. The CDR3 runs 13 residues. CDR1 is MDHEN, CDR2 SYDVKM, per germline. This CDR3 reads CASSSRRNTEAFF. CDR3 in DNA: TGTGCCAGCAGTTCCCGGAGGAACACTGAAGCTTTCTTT.

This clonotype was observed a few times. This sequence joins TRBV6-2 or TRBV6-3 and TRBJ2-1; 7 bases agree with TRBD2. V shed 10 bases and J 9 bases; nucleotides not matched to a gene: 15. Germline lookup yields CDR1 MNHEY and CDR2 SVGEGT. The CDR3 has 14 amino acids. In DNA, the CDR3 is TGTGCCATCCAGGCTCGGGGGAGGGCCTTTGAGCAGTTCTTC. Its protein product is CAIQARGRAFEQFF.

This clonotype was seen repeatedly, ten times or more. This CDR3 reads CASSPQGVTGELFF. In nucleotides, the CDR3 is TGTGCCAGTAGCCCACAGGGGGTCACCGGGGAGCTGTTTTTT. This chain links TRBV19 with TRBJ2-2; 8 positions match TRBD1. CDR1 LNHDA and CDR2 SQIVND come from the germline V gene (reference sequence). The CDR3 has 14 amino acids. V lost 6 bases, J lost 4 bases, and 4 bases stayed unmatched.

CDR3 sequence (DNA): TGCGCCAGCAGCGGAGGTAATACAGGGGATGAAGCTTTCTTT. Encoded protein: CASSGGNTGDEAFF. V is TRBV5-1 and J is TRBJ1-1, with TRBD1 matching over 7 bases. The CDR3 length is 14 residues. V lost 4 bases, J lost 7 bases, and 10 bases stayed unmatched. Germline lookup yields CDR1 SGHRS and CDR2 YFSETQ.

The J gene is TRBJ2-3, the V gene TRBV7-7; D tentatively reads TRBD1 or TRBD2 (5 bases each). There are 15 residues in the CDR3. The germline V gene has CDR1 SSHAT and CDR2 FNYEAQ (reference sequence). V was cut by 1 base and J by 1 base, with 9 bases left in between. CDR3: CASSLDGTGTDTQYF. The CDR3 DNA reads TGTGCCAGCAGCTTAGACGGGACCGGCACAGATACGCAGTATTTT.